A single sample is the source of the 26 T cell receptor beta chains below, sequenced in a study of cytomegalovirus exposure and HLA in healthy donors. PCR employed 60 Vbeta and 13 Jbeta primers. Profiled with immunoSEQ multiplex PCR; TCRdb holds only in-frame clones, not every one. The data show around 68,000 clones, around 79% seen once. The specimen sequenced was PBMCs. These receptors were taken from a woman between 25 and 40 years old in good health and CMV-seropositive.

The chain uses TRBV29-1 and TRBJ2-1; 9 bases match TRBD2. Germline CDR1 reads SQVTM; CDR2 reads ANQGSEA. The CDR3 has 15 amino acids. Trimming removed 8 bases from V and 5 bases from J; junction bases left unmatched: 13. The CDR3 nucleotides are TGCAGCATTGCGATCAGGGCGGGAGGGGACAATGAGCAGTTCTTC. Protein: CSIAIRAGGDNEQFF.

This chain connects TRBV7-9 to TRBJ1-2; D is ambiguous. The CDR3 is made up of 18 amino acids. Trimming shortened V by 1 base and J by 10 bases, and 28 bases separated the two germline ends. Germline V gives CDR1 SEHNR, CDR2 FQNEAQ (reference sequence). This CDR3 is CASSLGGSPTVSDGAYTF. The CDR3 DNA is TGTGCCAGCAGCTTAGGGGGTAGTCCCACCGTTAGCGATGGAGCCTACACCTTC. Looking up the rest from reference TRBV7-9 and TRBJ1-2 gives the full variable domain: DTGVSQNPRHKITKRGQNVTFRCDPISEHNRLYWYRQTLGQGPEFLTYFQNEAQLEKSRLLSDRFSAERPKGSFSTLEIQRTEQGDSAMYLCASSLGGSPTVSDGAYTFGSGTRLTVV.

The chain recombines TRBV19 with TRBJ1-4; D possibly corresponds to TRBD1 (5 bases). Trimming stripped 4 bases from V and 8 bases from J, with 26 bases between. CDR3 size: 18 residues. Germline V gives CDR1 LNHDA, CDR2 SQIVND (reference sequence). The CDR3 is CASSTPPRVNPHREKLFF. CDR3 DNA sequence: TGTGCCAGTAGTACCCCTCCCAGGGTAAATCCGCATAGGGAAAAACTGTTTTTT.

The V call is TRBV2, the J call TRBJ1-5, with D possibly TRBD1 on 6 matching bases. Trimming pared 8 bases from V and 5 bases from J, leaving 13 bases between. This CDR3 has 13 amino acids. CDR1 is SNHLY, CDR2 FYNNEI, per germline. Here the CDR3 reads CASSGQMYQPQHF. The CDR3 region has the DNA TGTGCCAGCTCTGGACAGATGTATCAGCCCCAGCATTTT.

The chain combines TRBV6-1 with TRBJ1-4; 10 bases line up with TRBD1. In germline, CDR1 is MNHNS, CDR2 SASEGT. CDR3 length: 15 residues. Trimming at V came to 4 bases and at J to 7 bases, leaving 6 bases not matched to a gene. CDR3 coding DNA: TGTGCCAGCAGTGCGACCGGGACAGGGGTTGAAAAACTGTTTTTT. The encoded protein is CASSATGTGVEKLFF.

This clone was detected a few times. CDR3 protein: CASSYSPGDTEAFF. In DNA, the CDR3 is TGTGCCAGCAGTTACTCACCAGGGGACACTGAAGCTTTCTTT. The chain combines TRBV6-5 with TRBJ1-1; the D gene is possibly TRBD1 (6 bases). The CDR3 contains 14 residues. Germline assignment: CDR1 MNHEY and CDR2 SVGAGI. Trimming left V 0 bases short and J 3 bases short, with 8 bases between.

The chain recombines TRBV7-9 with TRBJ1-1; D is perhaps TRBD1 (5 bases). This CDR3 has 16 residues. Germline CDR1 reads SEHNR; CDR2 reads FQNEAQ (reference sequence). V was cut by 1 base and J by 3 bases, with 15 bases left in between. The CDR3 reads CASSLGWGGSDTEAFF. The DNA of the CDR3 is TGTGCCAGCAGCTTAGGGTGGGGGGGGTCGGACACTGAAGCTTTCTTT.

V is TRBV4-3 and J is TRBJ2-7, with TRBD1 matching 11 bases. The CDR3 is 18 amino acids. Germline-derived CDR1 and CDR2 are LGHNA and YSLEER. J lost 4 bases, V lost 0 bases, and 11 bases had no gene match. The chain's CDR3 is CASSQEGLGGTGGYEQYF. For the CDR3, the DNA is TGCGCCAGCAGCCAAGAAGGTCTGGGGGGGACAGGGGGTTACGAGCAGTACTTC.

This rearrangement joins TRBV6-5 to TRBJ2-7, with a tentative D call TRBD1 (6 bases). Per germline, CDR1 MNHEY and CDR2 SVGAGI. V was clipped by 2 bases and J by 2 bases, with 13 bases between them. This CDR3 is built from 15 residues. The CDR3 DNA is TGTGCCAGCAGTTACAGCAGGGGAGCCCCCTACGAGCAGTACTTC. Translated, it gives CASSYSRGAPYEQYF.

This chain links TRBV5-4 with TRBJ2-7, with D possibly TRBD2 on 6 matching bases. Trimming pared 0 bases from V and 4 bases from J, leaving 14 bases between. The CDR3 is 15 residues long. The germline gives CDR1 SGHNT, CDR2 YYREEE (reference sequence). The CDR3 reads CASSLDGGVSYEQYF. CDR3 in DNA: TGTGCCAGCAGCTTGGATGGCGGGGTGAGTTACGAGCAGTACTTC.

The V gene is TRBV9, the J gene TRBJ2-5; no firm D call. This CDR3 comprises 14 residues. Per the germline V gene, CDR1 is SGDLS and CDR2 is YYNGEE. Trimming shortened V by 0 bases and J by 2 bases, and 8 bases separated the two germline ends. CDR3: CASSVGGLQETQYF. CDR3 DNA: TGTGCCAGCAGCGTAGGTGGGCTTCAAGAGACCCAGTACTTC.

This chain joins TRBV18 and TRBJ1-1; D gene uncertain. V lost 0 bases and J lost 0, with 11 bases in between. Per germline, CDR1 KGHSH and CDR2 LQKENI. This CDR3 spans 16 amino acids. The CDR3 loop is CASSPPVQKLNTEAFF. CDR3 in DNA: TGTGCCAGCTCACCACCGGTACAGAAACTGAACACTGAAGCTTTCTTT.

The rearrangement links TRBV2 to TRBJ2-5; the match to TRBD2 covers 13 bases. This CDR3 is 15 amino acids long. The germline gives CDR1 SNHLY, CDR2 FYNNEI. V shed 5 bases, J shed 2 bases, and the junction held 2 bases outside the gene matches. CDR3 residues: CASSRLAGGQETQYF. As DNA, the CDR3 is TGTGCCAGCAGTAGACTAGCGGGAGGACAAGAGACCCAGTACTTC.

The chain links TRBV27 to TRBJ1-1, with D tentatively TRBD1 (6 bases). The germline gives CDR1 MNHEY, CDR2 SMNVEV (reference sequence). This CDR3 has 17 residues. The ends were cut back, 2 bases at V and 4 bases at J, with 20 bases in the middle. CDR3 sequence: CASSLRTSGAGGTEAFF. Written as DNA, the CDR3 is TGTGCCAGCAGTTTACGAACTTCAGGGGCGGGTGGCACTGAAGCTTTCTTT.

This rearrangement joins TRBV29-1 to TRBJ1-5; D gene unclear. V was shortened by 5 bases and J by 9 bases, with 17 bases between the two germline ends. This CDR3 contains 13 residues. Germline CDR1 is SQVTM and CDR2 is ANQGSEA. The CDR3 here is CSVSFGSGRPQHF. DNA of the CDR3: TGCAGCGTTTCATTTGGGAGTGGCAGGCCCCAGCATTTT.

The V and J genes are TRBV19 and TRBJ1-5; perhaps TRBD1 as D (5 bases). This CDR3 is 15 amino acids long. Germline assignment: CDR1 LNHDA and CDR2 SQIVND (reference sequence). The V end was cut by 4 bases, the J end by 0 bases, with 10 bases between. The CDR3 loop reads CASSNTGDSNQPQHF. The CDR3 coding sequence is TGTGCCAGTAGTAATACAGGTGATAGCAATCAGCCCCAGCATTTT. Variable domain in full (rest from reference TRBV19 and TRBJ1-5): DGGITQSPKYLFRKEGQNVTLSCEQNLNHDAMYWYRQDPGQGLRLIYYSQIVNDFQKGDIAEGYSVSREKKESFPLTVTSAQKNPTAFYLCASSNTGDSNQPQHFGDGTRLSIL.

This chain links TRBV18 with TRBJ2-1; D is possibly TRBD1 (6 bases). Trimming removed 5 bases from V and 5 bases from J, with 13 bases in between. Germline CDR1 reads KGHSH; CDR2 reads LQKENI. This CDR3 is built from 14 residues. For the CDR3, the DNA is TGTGCCAGCTCAAGTAACAGGGCTAACAATGAGCAGTTCTTC. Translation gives CASSSNRANNEQFF.

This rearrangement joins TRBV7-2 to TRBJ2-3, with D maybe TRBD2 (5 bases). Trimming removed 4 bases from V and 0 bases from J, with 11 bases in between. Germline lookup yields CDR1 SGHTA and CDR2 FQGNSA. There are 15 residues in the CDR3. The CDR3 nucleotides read TGTGCCAGCAGCTGGAGCGGATCTAGCACAGATACGCAGTATTTT. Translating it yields CASSWSGSSTDTQYF.

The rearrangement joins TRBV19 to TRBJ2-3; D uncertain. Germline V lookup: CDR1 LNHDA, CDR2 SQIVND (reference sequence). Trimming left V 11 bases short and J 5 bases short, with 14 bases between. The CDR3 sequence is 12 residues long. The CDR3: CALRRDGDTQYF. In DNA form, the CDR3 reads TGTGCCCTTCGAAGAGATGGAGATACGCAGTATTTT.

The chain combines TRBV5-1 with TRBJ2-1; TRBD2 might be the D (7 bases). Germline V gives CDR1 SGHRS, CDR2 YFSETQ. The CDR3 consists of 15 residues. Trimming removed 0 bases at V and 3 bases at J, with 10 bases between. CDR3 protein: CASSLGGGRYNEQFF. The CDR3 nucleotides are TGCGCCAGCAGCTTGGGGGGGGGCCGCTACAATGAGCAGTTCTTC.

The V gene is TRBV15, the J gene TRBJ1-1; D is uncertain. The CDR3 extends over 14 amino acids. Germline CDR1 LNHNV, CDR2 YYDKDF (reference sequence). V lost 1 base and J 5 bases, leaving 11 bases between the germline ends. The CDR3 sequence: CATSRGHQTTEAFF. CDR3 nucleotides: TGTGCCACCAGCAGAGGACACCAGACGACTGAAGCTTTCTTT. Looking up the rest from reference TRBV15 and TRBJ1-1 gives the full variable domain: DAMVIQNPRYQVTQFGKPVTLSCSQTLNHNVMYWYQQKSSQAPKLLFHYYDKDFNNEADTPDNFQSRRPNTSFCFLDIRSPGLGDTAMYLCATSRGHQTTEAFFGQGTRLTVV.

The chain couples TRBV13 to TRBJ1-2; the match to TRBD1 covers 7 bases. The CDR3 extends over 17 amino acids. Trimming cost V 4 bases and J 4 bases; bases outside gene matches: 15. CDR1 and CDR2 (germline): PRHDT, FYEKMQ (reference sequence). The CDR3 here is CASSSNDRAIALYGYTF. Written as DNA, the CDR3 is TGTGCCAGCAGCTCAAACGACAGGGCGATTGCCCTCTATGGCTACACCTTC.

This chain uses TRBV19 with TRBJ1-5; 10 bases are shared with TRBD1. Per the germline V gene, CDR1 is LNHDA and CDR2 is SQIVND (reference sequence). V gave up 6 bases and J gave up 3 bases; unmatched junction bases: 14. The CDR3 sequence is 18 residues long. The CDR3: CASSITPGQGTANQPQHF. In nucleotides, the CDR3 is TGTGCCAGTAGCATAACGCCGGGACAGGGGACTGCCAATCAGCCCCAGCATTTT.

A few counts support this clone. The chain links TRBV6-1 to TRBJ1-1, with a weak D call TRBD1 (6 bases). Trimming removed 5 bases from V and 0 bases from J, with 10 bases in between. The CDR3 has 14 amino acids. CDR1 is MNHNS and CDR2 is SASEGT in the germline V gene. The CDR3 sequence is CASSLGQLNTEAFF. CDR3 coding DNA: TGTGCCAGCAGTCTTGGACAGCTGAACACTGAAGCTTTCTTT.

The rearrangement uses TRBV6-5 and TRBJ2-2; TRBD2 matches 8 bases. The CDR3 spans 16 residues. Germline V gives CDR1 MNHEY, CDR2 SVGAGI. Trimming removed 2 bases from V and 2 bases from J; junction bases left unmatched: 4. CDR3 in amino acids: CASSYRSGINTGELFF. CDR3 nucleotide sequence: TGTGCCAGCAGTTACCGTAGCGGGATAAACACCGGGGAGCTGTTTTTT.

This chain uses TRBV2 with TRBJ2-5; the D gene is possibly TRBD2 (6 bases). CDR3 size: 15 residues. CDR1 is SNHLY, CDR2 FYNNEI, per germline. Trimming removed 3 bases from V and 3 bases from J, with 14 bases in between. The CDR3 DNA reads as TGTGCCAGCAGTGATGGTAGCGGAGGGAAAGAGACCCAGTACTTC. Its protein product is CASSDGSGGKETQYF.